This T cell receptor beta chain came from a study of blood T cell repertoires in COVID-19. Study details: In each case, the material was cDNA or gDNA derived from T cells, B-cell-depleted T cells, or PBMCs.

Original data processing: Amplification of reference gene primers provided the estimated nucleated cell counts. Assay: immunoSEQ multiplex PCR; the TCRdb copy retains only in-frame clones and omits some. The D gene and trimming were derived from the DNA, and the V and J assignments and clone size from that table. The table lists around 170,000 clones, 75% to 90% of them singletons. The TCR was taken from an older woman with acute or convalescent COVID-19. Source material: peripheral blood.

CDR3 bases: TGTGCCAGCAGCTCCGGGGGGCTCAACATTCAGTACTTC. This translates into CASSSGGLNIQYF. The rearrangement joins TRBV7-9 to TRBJ2-4; tentatively, D is TRBD2 (7 bases). The length of the CDR3 is 13 residues. The ends were cut back, 4 bases at V and 7 bases at J, with 11 bases in the middle. Germline CDR1 SEHNR, CDR2 FQNEAQ (reference sequence). The variable domain in full, with the rest retrieved from reference TRBV7-9 and TRBJ2-4, is DTGVSQNPRHKITKRGQNVTFRCDPISEHNRLYWYRQTLGQGPEFLTYFQNEAQLEKSRLLSDRFSAERPKGSFSTLEIQRTEQGDSAMYLCASSSGGLNIQYFGAGTRLSVL.